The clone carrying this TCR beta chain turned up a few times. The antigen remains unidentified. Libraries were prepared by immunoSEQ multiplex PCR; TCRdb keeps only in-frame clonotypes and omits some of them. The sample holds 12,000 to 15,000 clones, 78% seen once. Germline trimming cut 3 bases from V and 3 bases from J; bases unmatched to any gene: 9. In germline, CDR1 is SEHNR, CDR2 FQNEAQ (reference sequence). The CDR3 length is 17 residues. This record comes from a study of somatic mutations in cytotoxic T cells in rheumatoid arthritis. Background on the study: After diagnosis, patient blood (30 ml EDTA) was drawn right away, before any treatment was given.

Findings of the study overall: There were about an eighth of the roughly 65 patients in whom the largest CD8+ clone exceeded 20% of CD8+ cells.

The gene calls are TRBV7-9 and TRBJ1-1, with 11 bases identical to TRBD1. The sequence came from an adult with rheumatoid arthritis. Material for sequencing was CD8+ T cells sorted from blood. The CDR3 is CASSLGQGVKKDTEAFF. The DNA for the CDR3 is TGTGCCAGCAGCTTGGGACAGGGGGTCAAAAAGGACACTGAAGCTTTCTTT.